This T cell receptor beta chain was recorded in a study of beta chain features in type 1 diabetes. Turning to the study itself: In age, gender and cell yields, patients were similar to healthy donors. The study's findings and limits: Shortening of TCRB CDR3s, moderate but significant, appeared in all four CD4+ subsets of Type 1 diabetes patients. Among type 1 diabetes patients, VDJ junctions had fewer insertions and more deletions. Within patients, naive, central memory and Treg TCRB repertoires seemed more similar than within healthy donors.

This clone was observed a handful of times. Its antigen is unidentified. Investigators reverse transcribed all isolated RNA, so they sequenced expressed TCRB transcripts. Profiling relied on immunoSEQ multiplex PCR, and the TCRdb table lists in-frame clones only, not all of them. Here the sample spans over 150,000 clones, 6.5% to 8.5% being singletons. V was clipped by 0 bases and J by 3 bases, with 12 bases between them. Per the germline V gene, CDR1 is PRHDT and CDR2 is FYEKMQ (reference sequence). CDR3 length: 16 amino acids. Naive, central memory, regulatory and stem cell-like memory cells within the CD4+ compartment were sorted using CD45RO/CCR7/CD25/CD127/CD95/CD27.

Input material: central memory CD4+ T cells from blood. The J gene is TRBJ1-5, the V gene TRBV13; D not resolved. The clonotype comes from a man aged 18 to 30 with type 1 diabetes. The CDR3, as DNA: TGTGCCAGCAGCTTAGGAGGACTCTCGACCAATCAGCCCCAGCATTTT. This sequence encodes CASSLGGLSTNQPQHF.